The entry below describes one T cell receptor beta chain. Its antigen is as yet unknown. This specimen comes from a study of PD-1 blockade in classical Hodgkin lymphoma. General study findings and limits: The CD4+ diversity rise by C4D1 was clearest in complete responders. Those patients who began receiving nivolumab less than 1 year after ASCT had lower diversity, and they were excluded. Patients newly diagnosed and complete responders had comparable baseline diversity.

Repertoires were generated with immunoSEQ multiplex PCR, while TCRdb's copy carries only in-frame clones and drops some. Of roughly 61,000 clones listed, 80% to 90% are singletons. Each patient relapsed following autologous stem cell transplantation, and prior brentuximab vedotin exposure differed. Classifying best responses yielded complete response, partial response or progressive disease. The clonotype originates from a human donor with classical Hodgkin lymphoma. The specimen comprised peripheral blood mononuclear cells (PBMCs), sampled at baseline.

CDR3 bases: TGTGCCAGCGGATCCCTCTACAACGATACGCAGTATTTT. Protein sequence: CASGSLYNDTQYF. V usage is TRBV6-5 and J usage is TRBJ2-3; D not certain. Germline CDR1 is MNHEY and CDR2 is SVGAGI. V was pared by 8 bases and J by 6 bases, with 15 bases between. This CDR3 has 13 residues.